In this sample, the clone carrying this T cell receptor (beta chain) is medium-sized. Its antigen remains unidentified. TCRdb fed the multiplex PCR reads into MiXCR, producing one record per CDR3 protein. Here the sample spans 680 or so distinct CDR3 sequences, approximately 27% being singletons. Study-wide points: The TCR gene usage of tumor memory CD4+ T cells clustered together with blood and lymph node memory CD4+ cells and with lymph node naive CD4+ cells.

The TCR originated in a female donor with breast cancer. The sample consisted of tumor-infiltrating naive CD4+ T cells sorted from the breast tumor. Subset defined: naive CD4+ T cells, CD4+CD45RA+CD25-.

This CDR3 reads CASSPTGGGYTF. CDR3 coding DNA: TGTGCCAGCAGTCCGACAGGCGGTGGCTACACCTTC. This chain joins TRBV12-3 or TRBV12-4 and TRBJ1-2, with D perhaps TRBD1 (6 bases). The CDR3 runs to 12 residues. The V gene lost 5 bases and the J gene lost 7 bases, with 11 bases spanning the gap.